This TCR beta chain emerged from a study of CD4 T cells in relation to SARS-CoV-2 and coronaviruses. Study-wide results and caveats: The cross-reactivity analysis covered only spike protein, not other viral proteins.

The table came from immunoSEQ multiplex PCR; TCRdb's copy has only in-frame clones and leaves some out. The table lists 50,000 to 65,000 clones, around 92% of them singletons. Concerning this clone itself: Its specificity is not known.

The TCR originated in an adult with COVID-19. Material for sequencing was naive CD4+ T cells from PBMCs. The subset denotes: naive CD4+ T cells isolated by negative enrichment.

CDR3 coding DNA: TGTGCCAGCAGTTACACGACAGGATTGCTCTACGAGCAGTACTTC. It is translated as CASSYTTGLLYEQYF. J is TRBJ2-7 and V is TRBV6-6; D may be TRBD1 (6 bases). Germline-derived CDR1 and CDR2 are MNHNY and SVGAGI (reference sequence). V was clipped by 2 bases and J by 3 bases, with 14 bases between them. The CDR3 spans 15 residues.